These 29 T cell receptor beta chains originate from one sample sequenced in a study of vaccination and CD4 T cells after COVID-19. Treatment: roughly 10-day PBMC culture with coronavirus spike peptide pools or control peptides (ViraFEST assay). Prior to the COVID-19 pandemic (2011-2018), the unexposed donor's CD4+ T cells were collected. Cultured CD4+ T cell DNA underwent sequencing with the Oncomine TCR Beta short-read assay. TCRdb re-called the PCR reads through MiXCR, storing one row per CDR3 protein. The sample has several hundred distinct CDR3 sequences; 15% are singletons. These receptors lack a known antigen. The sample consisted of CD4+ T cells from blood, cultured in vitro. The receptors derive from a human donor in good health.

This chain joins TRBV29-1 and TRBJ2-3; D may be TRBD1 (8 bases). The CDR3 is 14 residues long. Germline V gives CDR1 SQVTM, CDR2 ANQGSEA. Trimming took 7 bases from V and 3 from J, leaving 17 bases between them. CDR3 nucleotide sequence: TGCAGCGAACAGGGGGGGGGCGGGACAGATACGCAGTATTTT. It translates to CSEQGGGGTDTQYF.

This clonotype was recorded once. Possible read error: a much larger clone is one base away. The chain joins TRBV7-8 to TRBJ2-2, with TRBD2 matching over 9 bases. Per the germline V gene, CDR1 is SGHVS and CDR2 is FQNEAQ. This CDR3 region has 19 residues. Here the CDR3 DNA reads TGTGCCAGCAGCTTAGCTGAATCGGGCCTAGCGGGGAACACCGGGGAGCTGGTTTTT. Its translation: CASSLAESGLAGNTGELVF.

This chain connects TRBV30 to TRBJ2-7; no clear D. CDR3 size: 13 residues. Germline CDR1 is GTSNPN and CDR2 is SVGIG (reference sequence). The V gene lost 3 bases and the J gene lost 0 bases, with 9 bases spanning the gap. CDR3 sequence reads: CAWRRPSSYEQYF. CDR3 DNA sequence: TGTGCCTGGAGGCGCCCCAGCTCCTACGAGCAGTACTTC.

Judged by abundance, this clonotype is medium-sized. The CDR3 sequence is CAGGVGNTIYF. Written as DNA, the CDR3 is TGTGCGGGGGGCGTTGGAAACACCATATATTTT. The chain couples TRBV7-9 to TRBJ1-3; possible D gene TRBD1, 6 bases. Germline V gene data show CDR1 as SEHNR and CDR2 as FQNEAQ (reference sequence). The CDR3 consists of 11 residues.

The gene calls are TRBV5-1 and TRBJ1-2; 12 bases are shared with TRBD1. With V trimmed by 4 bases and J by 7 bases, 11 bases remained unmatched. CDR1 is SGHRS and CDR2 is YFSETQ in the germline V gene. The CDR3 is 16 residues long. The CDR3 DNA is TGCGCCAGCAGCCCTACGGGACAGGGGGCTATCTCTGGCTACACCTTC. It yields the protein CASSPTGQGAISGYTF.

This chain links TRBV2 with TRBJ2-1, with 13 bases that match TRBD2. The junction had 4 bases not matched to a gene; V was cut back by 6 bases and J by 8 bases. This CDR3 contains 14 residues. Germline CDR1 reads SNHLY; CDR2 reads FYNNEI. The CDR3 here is CASRVGLAGDEQFF. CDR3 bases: TGTGCCAGCAGGGTCGGACTAGCGGGAGATGAGCAGTTCTTC. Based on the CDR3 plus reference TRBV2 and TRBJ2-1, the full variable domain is EPEVTQTPSHQVTQMGQEVILRCVPISNHLYFYWYRQILGQKVEFLVSFYNNEISEKSEIFDDQFSVERPDGSNFTLKIRSTKLEDSAMYFCASRVGLAGDEQFFGPGTRLTVL.

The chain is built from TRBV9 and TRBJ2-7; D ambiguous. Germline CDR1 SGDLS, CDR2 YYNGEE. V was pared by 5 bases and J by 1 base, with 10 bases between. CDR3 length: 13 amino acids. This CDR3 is CASSTDGSYEQYF. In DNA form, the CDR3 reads TGTGCCAGCAGTACGGACGGTTCCTACGAGCAGTACTTC.

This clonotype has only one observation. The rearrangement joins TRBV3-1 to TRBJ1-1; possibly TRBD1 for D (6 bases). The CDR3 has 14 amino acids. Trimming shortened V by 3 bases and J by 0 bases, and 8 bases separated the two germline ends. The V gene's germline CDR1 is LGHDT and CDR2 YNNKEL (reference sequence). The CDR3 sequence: CASSQPGVNTEAFF. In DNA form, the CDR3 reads TGTGCCAGCAGCCAGCCAGGGGTGAACACTGAAGCTTTCTTT. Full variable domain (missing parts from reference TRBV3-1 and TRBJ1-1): DTAVSQTPKYLVTQMGNDKSIKCEQNLGHDTMYWYKQDSKKFLKIMFSYNNKELIINETVPNRFSPKSPDKAHLNLHINSLELGDSAVYFCASSQPGVNTEAFFGQGTRLTVV.

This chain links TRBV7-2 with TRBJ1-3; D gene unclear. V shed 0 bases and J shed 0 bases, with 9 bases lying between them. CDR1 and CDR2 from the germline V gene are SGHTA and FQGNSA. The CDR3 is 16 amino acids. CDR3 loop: CASSLAQAASGNTIYF. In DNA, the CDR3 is TGTGCCAGCAGCTTAGCGCAGGCAGCCTCTGGAAACACCATATATTTT.

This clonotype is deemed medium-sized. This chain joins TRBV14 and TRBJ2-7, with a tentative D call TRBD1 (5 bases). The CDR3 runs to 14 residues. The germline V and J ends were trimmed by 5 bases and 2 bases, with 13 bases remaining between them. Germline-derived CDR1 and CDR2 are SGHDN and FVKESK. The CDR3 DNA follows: TGTGCCAGCAGCGTGCGTCCAGGGCCCTACGAGCAGTACTTC. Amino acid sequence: CASSVRPGPYEQYF.

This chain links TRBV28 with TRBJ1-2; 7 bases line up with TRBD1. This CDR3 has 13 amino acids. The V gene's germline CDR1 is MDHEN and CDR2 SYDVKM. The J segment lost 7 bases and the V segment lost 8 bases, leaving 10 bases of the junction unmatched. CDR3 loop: CASLGGGSAGYTF. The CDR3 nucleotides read TGTGCCAGCTTGGGAGGGGGCAGTGCTGGCTACACCTTC.

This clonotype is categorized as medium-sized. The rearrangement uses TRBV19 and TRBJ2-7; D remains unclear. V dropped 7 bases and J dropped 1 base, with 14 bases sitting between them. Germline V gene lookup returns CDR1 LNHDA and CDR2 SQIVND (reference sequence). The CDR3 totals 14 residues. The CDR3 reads CASKPRADSYEQYF. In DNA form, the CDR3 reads TGTGCCAGTAAACCTCGGGCGGATTCCTACGAGCAGTACTTC. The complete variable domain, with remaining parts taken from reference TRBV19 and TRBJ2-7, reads DGGITQSPKYLFRKEGQNVTLSCEQNLNHDAMYWYRQDPGQGLRLIYYSQIVNDFQKGDIAEGYSVSREKKESFPLTVTSAQKNPTAFYLCASKPRADSYEQYFGPGTRLTVT.

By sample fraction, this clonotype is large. The CDR3 is CASSIRPDQPQHF. The CDR3 DNA follows: TGTGCCAGTAGTATTAGGCCCGATCAGCCCCAGCATTTT. The chain recombines TRBV19 with TRBJ1-5; no firm D call. V lost 3 bases to trimming and J lost 5 bases, with 8 bases between them. This CDR3 is built from 13 residues. The germline V gene encodes CDR1 LNHDA and CDR2 SQIVND (reference sequence). Looking up the rest from reference TRBV19 and TRBJ1-5 gives the full variable domain: DGGITQSPKYLFRKEGQNVTLSCEQNLNHDAMYWYRQDPGQGLRLIYYSQIVNDFQKGDIAEGYSVSREKKESFPLTVTSAQKNPTAFYLCASSIRPDQPQHFGDGTRLSIL.

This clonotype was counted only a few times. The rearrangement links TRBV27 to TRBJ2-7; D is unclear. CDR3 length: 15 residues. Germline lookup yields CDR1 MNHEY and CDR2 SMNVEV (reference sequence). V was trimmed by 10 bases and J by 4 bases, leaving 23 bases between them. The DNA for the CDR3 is TGTGCCAACCGCACGTGGGGTCCTAAGAAATACGAGCAGTACTTC. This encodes CANRTWGPKKYEQYF.

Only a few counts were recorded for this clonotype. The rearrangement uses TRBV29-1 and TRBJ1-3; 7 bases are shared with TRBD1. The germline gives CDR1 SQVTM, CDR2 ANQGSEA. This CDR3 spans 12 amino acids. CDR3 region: CVGQNSGNTIYF. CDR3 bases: TGCGTGGGACAGAACTCTGGAAACACCATATATTTT.

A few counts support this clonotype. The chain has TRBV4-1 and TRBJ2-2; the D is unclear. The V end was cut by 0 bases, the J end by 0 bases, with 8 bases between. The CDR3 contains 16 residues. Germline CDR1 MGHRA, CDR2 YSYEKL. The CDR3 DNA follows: TGCGCCAGCAGCCAAGAGGCCTTCGCGAACACCGGGGAGCTGTTTTTT. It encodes CASSQEAFANTGELFF.

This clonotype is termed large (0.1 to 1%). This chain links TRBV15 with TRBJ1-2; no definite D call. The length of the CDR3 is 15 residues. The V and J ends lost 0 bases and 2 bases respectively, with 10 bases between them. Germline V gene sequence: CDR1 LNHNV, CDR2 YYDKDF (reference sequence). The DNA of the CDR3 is TGTGCCACCAGCAGAGATCAGGTACAGAACTATGGCTACACCTTC. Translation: CATSRDQVQNYGYTF.

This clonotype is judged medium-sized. CDR3 sequence (DNA): TGTGCCAGCAGCAAAGCTCCACTAGCGGGACCCTGCGAGCAGTACTTC. It codes for CASSKAPLAGPCEQYF. The rearrangement joins TRBV21-1 to TRBJ2-7; TRBD2, the table's D call, lacks a check against the DNA. TRBV21-1 is an annotated pseudogene. This CDR3 spans 16 amino acids.

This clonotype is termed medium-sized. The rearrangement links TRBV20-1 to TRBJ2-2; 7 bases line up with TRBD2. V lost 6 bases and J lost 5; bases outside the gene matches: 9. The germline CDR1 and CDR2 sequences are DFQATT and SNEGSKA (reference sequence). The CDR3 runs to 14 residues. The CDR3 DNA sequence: TGCAGTGCAAGATCCCTGGGGGGGACCGGGGAGCTGTTTTTT. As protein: CSARSLGGTGELFF.

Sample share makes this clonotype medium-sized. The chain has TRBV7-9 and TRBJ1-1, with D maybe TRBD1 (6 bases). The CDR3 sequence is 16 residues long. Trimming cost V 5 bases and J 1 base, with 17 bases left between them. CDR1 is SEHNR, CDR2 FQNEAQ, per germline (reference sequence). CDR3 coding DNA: TGTGCCAGCAGCCCCGGTAAGGGGGGCTGGAACACTGAAGCTTTCTTT. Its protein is CASSPGKGGWNTEAFF.

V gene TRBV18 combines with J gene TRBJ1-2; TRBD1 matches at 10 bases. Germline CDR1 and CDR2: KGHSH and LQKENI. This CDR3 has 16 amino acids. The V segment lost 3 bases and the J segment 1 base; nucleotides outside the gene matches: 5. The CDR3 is CASSPARTGGNYGYTF. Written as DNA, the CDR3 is TGTGCCAGCTCACCGGCCCGGACAGGGGGTAACTATGGCTACACCTTC.

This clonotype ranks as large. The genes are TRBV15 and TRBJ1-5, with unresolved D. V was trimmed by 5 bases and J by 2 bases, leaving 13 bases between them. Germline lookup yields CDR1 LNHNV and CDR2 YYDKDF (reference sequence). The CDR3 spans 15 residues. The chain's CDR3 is CATSGLSDGNQPQHF. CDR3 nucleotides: TGTGCCACCAGCGGACTTTCGGACGGCAATCAGCCCCAGCATTTT.

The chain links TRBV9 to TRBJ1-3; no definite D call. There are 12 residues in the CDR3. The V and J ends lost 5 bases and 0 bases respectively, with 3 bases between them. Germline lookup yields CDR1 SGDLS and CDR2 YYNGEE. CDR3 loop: CASSFSGNTIYF. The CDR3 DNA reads TGTGCCAGCAGTTTCTCTGGAAACACCATATATTTT.

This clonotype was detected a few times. CDR3 protein: CASSFYSDGYSGNTIYF. The CDR3 DNA sequence: TGTGCCAGCAGCTTTTACTCGGACGGGTACTCTGGAAACACCATATATTTT. The chain carries TRBV7-8 and TRBJ1-3, with unresolved D. From germline, CDR1 is SGHVS and CDR2 FQNEAQ. This CDR3 region has 17 residues. The V gene lost 3 bases and the J gene lost 0 bases, with 15 bases spanning the gap. The whole variable domain, remainder taken from reference TRBV7-8 and TRBJ1-3, is GAGVSQSPRYKVAKRGQDVALRCDPISGHVSLFWYQQALGQGPEFLTYFQNEAQLDKSGLPSDRFFAERPEGSVSTLKIQRTQQEDSAVYLCASSFYSDGYSGNTIYFGEGSWLTVV.

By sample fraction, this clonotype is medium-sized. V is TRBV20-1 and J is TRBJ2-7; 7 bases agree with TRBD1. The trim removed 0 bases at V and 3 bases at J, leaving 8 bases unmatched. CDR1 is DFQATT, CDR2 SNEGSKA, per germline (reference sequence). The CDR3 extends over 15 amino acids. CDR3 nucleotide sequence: TGCAGTGCTAGAGACCGACCGGGACAGAACTACGAGCAGTACTTC. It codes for CSARDRPGQNYEQYF.

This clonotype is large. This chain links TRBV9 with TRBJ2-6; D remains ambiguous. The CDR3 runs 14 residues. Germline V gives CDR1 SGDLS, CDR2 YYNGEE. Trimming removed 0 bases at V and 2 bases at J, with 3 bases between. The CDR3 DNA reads TGTGCCAGCAGCGTAGTGGCTGGGGCCAACGTCCTGACTTTC. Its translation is CASSVVAGANVLTF.

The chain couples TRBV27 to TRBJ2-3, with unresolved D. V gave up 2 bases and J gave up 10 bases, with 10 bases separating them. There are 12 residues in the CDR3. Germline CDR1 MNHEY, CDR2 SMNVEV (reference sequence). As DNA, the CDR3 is TGTGCCAGCAGTTTAACCCCCCCCGCGCAGTATTTT. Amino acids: CASSLTPPAQYF.

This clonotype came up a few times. In DNA form, the CDR3 reads TGCGCCAGCAGTCAATCGCACAGGTACTCCTACGAGCAGTACTTC. Protein product: CASSQSHRYSYEQYF. The chain links TRBV23-1 to TRBJ2-7; a weak D match, TRBD1 (5 bases). TRBV23-1 is designated an ORF whose function remains uncertain. The CDR3 has 15 amino acids. V dropped 0 bases and J dropped 0 bases, with 9 bases sitting between them.

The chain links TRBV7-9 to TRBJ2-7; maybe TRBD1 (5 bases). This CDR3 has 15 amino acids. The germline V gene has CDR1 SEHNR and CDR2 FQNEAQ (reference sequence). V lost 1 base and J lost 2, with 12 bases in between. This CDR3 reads CASSLGPQGPYEQYF. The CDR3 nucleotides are TGTGCCAGCAGCTTAGGGCCGCAGGGTCCCTACGAGCAGTACTTC.